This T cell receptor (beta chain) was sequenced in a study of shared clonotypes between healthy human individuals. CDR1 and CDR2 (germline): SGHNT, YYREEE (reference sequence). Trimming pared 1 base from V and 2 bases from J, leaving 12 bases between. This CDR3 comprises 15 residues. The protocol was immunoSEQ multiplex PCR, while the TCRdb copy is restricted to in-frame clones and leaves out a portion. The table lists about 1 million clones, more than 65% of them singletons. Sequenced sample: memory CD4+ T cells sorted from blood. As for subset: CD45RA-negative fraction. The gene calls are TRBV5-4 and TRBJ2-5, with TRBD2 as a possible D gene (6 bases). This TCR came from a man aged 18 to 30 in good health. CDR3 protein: CASSLFAGLQETQYF. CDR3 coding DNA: TGTGCCAGCAGCTTGTTTGCGGGGTTACAAGAGACCCAGTACTTC.